This T cell receptor beta chain stems from a study of T cell responses to AZD1222 COVID-19 vaccine. Turning to the study itself: Some second doses came at about 4 weeks and others at about 12 weeks; these were pooled. The study's findings and limits: Donors were chiefly white British, with a greater number of females, and clonal diversity was perhaps underestimated. Just 5 to 7 AZD1222 recipients were seropositive at baseline.

Sequencing was performed with immunoSEQ multiplex PCR; in TCRdb, only in-frame clones are kept and a portion is missing. The sample lists approximately 76,000 clones, roughly 88% seen once, with less than 20% in the top ten. About this clone itself: Its antigen remains unknown.

The source is an adult in good health. The sequencing used peripheral blood, collected on day 0 of AZD1222 vaccination.

The CDR3 loop is CASSPFQGGETQYF. The CDR3 coding sequence is TGTGCCAGCAGCCCCTTCCAGGGTGGAGAGACCCAGTACTTC. The chain joins TRBV9 to TRBJ2-5, with D perhaps matching TRBD1 (5 bases). The CDR3 consists of 14 residues. Deletions cut 4 bases from V and 4 bases from J, with 14 bases between. Germline V gene lookup returns CDR1 SGDLS and CDR2 YYNGEE. Complete variable domain (other parts from reference TRBV9 and TRBJ2-5): DSGVTQTPKHLITATGQRVTLRCSPRSGDLSVYWYQQSLDQGLQFLIQYYNGEERAKGNILERFSAQQFPDLHSELNLSSLELGDSALYFCASSPFQGGETQYFGPGTRLLVL.